Each of the 6 T cell receptor beta chains below was sequenced from the same sample in a study of T cells after yellow fever vaccination. TCRdb itself ran the 5' RACE reads through MiXCR, one entry per CDR3 protein. The sample shows about 220,000 distinct CDR3 sequences, 6% to 8% of them seen only once. The source material was CD4+ T cells sorted from PBMCs, sampled on the day of the yellow fever booster vaccination. The receptor set was obtained from a man aged 25-40 years who received the YFV17D yellow fever vaccine.

This chain connects TRBV7-9 to TRBJ2-3; D ambiguous. The CDR3 has 14 residues. Germline CDR1 reads SEHNR; CDR2 reads FQNEAQ (reference sequence). Trimming removed 7 bases at V and 2 bases at J, with 13 bases between. The chain's CDR3 is CASTLRYSTDTQYF. As DNA, the CDR3 is TGTGCCAGCACCCTACGGTACTCCACAGATACGCAGTATTTT.

This clonotype was recorded once. A read error may explain this, as a much larger clone is one base away. This chain uses TRBV8-2 with TRBJ1-1; no DNA check was done on the table's D call, TRBD1. TRBV8-2 is a documented pseudogene. There are 11 residues in the CDR3. The CDR3 protein is CVTQRTGGAFF. The DNA for the CDR3 is TGTGTCACCCAGCGTACAGGAGGCGCTTTCTTT.

The sample holds many counts of this clonotype. V is TRBV20-1 and J is TRBJ2-1; 7 bases map to TRBD2. After removal of 1 base from V and 6 bases from J, the junction contained 0 bases not matched to a gene. The CDR3 loop spans 12 amino acids. CDR1 and CDR2 (germline): DFQATT, SNEGSKA (reference sequence). The CDR3 spells CSARGTSNEQFF. DNA for the CDR3: TGCAGTGCTAGAGGGACTAGCAATGAGCAGTTCTTC.

The rearrangement links TRBV9 to TRBJ2-7, with 7 bases matching TRBD1. The junction had 8 bases not matched to a gene; V was cut back by 3 bases and J by 2 bases. Germline V CDR1 and CDR2: SGDLS, YYNGEE. This CDR3 is built from 15 residues. CDR3 nucleotide sequence: TGTGCCAGCAGCGCGGGACAGACCGAGGCCTACGAGCAGTACTTC. Translation: CASSAGQTEAYEQYF.

Many counts were recorded for this clonotype. The rearrangement links TRBV14 to TRBJ2-1; unclear D gene. Trimming removed 4 bases from V and 6 bases from J, with 7 bases in between. This CDR3 is built from 12 residues. From germline, CDR1 is SGHDN and CDR2 FVKESK. CDR3 amino acids: CASSPRSNEQFF. The CDR3 DNA is TGTGCCAGCAGCCCCCGTTCCAATGAGCAGTTCTTC. Variable domain in full (rest from reference TRBV14 and TRBJ2-1): EAGVTQFPSHSVIEKGQTVTLRCDPISGHDNLYWYRRVMGKEIKFLLHFVKESKQDESGMPNNRFLAERTGGTYSTLKVQPAELEDSGVYFCASSPRSNEQFFGPGTRLTVL.

This clonotype came up many times. The chain recombines TRBV20-1 with TRBJ2-3, with D possibly TRBD1 on 5 matching bases. Deletions cut 3 bases from V and 5 bases from J, with 15 bases between. The CDR3 sequence is 14 residues long. Germline V gives CDR1 DFQATT, CDR2 SNEGSKA (reference sequence). The CDR3 DNA reads as TGCAGTGCTAGCAAAGTCTCAGGGCAAGATACGCAGTATTTT. This sequence encodes CSASKVSGQDTQYF.